One sample yielded the 26 T cell receptor beta chains listed below, sequenced in a study of cytomegalovirus exposure and HLA in healthy donors. In the PCR, 60 Vbeta and 13 Jbeta primers were used. Sequencing was performed with immunoSEQ multiplex PCR; in TCRdb, only in-frame clones are kept and a portion is missing. The listing records some 120,000 clones. The specimen sequenced was PBMCs. All receptors come from a man aged 40-50 years in good health and CMV-seropositive.

Of note for this clone: This sample includes further DNA sequences coding for the same CDR3. This rearrangement joins TRBV7-9 to TRBJ2-5; D is uncertain. Germline CDR1 and CDR2: SEHNR and FQNEAQ (reference sequence). The V and J ends lost 5 bases and 2 bases respectively, with 3 bases between them. The CDR3 is 11 amino acids. The CDR3 DNA is TGTGCCAGCAGCCCACAAGAGACCCAGTACTTC. Its translation is CASSPQETQYF.

V usage is TRBV2 and J usage is TRBJ2-5; D is unresolved. Germline values: CDR1 SNHLY, CDR2 FYNNEI. Trimming removed 4 bases from V and 4 bases from J, with 7 bases in between. There are 12 residues in the CDR3. DNA for the CDR3: TGTGCCAGCAGTGTCAGTTCAGAGACCCAGTACTTC. Translated, it gives CASSVSSETQYF.

V and J are TRBV27 and TRBJ2-7; tentatively, D is TRBD2 (5 bases). The CDR3 is 13 residues long. CDR1 and CDR2 from the germline V gene are MNHEY and SMNVEV (reference sequence). Trimming pared 5 bases from V and 4 bases from J, leaving 12 bases between. DNA of the CDR3: TGTGCCAGCAGTCCAGGACGGGGTTACGAGCAGTACTTC. This encodes CASSPGRGYEQYF.

The V gene is TRBV28, the J gene TRBJ2-2; 12 bases are shared with TRBD2. Germline V gene lookup returns CDR1 MDHEN and CDR2 SYDVKM. The V segment lost 7 bases and the J segment 3 bases; nucleotides outside the gene matches: 9. The CDR3 has 17 residues. The CDR3: CASIPGTSGFYTGELFF. CDR3 coding DNA: TGTGCCAGCATACCCGGGACTAGCGGGTTCTACACCGGGGAGCTGTTTTTT.

This chain uses TRBV5-4 with TRBJ1-1; D not resolved. The CDR3 runs to 11 residues. Germline V CDR1 and CDR2: SGHNT, YYREEE (reference sequence). V lost 4 bases, J lost 5 bases, and 6 bases lay in between. CDR3 region: CASSPGTEAFF. The CDR3 DNA is TGTGCCAGCAGCCCGGGGACTGAAGCTTTCTTT.

J is TRBJ2-2 and V is TRBV15; no definite D call. The CDR3 loop spans 14 amino acids. CDR1 and CDR2 (germline): LNHNV, YYDKDF (reference sequence). V shed 3 bases and J shed 0 bases, with 5 bases lying between them. In nucleotides, the CDR3 is TGTGCCACCAGCAGTGGAGCGAACACCGGGGAGCTGTTTTTT. Amino acids: CATSSGANTGELFF.

The CDR3 protein is CASSLERLAGYNEQFF. The CDR3 nucleotides read TGTGCCAGCAGCTTAGAACGCCTAGCGGGATACAATGAGCAGTTCTTC. The chain has TRBV7-2 and TRBJ2-1; 9 bases match TRBD2. The CDR3 sequence is 16 residues long. The trim removed 1 base at V and 4 bases at J, leaving 5 bases unmatched. Germline V gene data show CDR1 as SGHTA and CDR2 as FQGNSA.

The chain employs TRBV28 and TRBJ2-4; tentative D call: TRBD1 (5 bases). Per germline, CDR1 MDHEN and CDR2 SYDVKM. This CDR3 contains 11 residues. V lost 5 bases, J lost 9 bases, and 8 bases lay in between. The CDR3 protein is CASSQGAIQYF. CDR3 sequence (DNA): TGTGCCAGCAGTCAAGGGGCCATTCAGTACTTC.

J is TRBJ2-5 and V is TRBV5-6, with a tentative D call TRBD1 (6 bases). The J call may not be correct, given that the DNA end is closer to TRBJ2-7. Germline-derived CDR1 and CDR2 are SGHDT and YYEEEE. CDR3 length: 16 amino acids. The CDR3 DNA reads TGTGCCAGCAGCCGGGACAAGCCATACTCCGGTCCCGAGCAGTACTTC. This codes for CASSRDKPYSGPEQYF.

CDR3 DNA: TGTGCCAGCAGCGAGAGGGAGGACAGGGGGAGGGACGAGTTCTTC. Its protein is CASSEREDRGRDEFF. The chain combines TRBV9 with TRBJ2-1; 10 bases line up with TRBD1. V gave up 3 bases and J gave up 14 bases; unmatched junction bases: 14. The CDR3 consists of 15 residues. Per the germline V gene, CDR1 is SGDLS and CDR2 is YYNGEE. Full variable domain (remainder filled in from reference TRBV9 and TRBJ2-1): DSGVTQTPKHLITATGQRVTLRCSPRSGDLSVYWYQQSLDQGLQFLIQYYNGEERAKGNILERFSAQQFPDLHSELNLSSLELGDSALYFCASSEREDRGRDEFFGPGTRLTVL.

V and J are TRBV5-1 and TRBJ2-2, with D possibly matching TRBD2 (5 bases). Germline CDR1 is SGHRS and CDR2 is YFSETQ. The CDR3 totals 15 residues. Trimming took 0 bases from V and 5 from J, leaving 11 bases between them. The CDR3 DNA reads TGCGCCAGCAGCTTGGACACCCCGGGGACCGGGGAGCTGTTTTTT. Its protein is CASSLDTPGTGELFF.

V and J are TRBV5-8 and TRBJ1-1, with 10 bases matching TRBD1. The CDR3 totals 17 residues. Losses at the gene ends were 5 bases for V and 1 base for J; bases not matched to a gene: 11. Germline lookup yields CDR1 SGHTS and CDR2 YDEGEE. For the CDR3, the DNA is TGTGCCAGCAGAGCGGGACAGGGGTATAAGGAGAACACTGAAGCTTTCTTT. Translating it yields CASRAGQGYKENTEAFF.

V is TRBV2 and J is TRBJ2-1; D is possibly TRBD1 (5 bases). The germline gives CDR1 SNHLY, CDR2 FYNNEI. The CDR3 consists of 15 residues. Deletions cut 6 bases from V and 6 bases from J, with 18 bases between. CDR3 coding DNA: TGTGCCAGCAGAGGGGCCCGTGAGGCGATCAATGAGCAGTTCTTC. Encoded protein: CASRGAREAINEQFF.

CDR3 sequence: CASSQRHLTGRSTDTQYF. CDR3 sequence (DNA): TGCGCCAGCAGCCAGAGACACTTGACAGGGAGAAGCACAGATACGCAGTATTTT. The chain couples TRBV4-1 to TRBJ2-3; 7 bases align to TRBD1. This CDR3 region has 18 residues. In germline, CDR1 is MGHRA, CDR2 YSYEKL. V shed 3 bases, J shed 0 bases, and the junction held 12 bases outside the gene matches.

The chain couples TRBV28 to TRBJ1-2, with D hard to call. CDR3 length: 13 residues. The V end lost 7 bases, the J end lost 3 bases, and 12 bases lay between the germline ends. The germline V gene has CDR1 MDHEN and CDR2 SYDVKM. CDR3 amino acids: CASIPNSYYGYTF. The CDR3 bases are TGTGCCAGCATCCCCAACTCTTACTATGGCTACACCTTC.

The genes are TRBV9 and TRBJ2-5; 13 nucleotides agree with TRBD2. The V and J ends lost 4 bases and 11 bases, in that order; junction bases with no gene match: 8. The germline CDR1 and CDR2 sequences are SGDLS and YYNGEE. The length of the CDR3 is 14 residues. DNA of the CDR3: TGTGCCAGCAGCCGGACTAGCGGGGGAAGGGAGCAGTACTTC. Protein: CASSRTSGGREQYF. Filled out from reference TRBV9 and TRBJ2-5, the complete variable domain reads DSGVTQTPKHLITATGQRVTLRCSPRSGDLSVYWYQQSLDQGLQFLIQYYNGEERAKGNILERFSAQQFPDLHSELNLSSLELGDSALYFCASSRTSGGREQYFGPGTRLLVL.

This CDR3 reads CASSHGQVSNQPQHF. CDR3 sequence (DNA): TGTGCCAGCAGTCACGGACAGGTTAGCAATCAGCCCCAGCATTTT. The chain employs TRBV28 and TRBJ1-5, with TRBD1 matching over 7 bases. V was clipped by 5 bases and J by 0 bases; unmatched bases: 4. Looked up from germline, CDR1 is MDHEN and CDR2 is SYDVKM. The CDR3 spans 15 residues.

This rearrangement joins TRBV7-9 to TRBJ2-6; D is unresolved. The CDR3 extends over 16 amino acids. V lost 1 base to trimming and J lost 0 bases, with 7 bases between them. Germline V gene sequence: CDR1 SEHNR, CDR2 FQNEAQ (reference sequence). The CDR3 here is CASSLVPSSGANVLTF. CDR3 coding DNA: TGTGCCAGCAGCTTAGTTCCGTCCTCTGGGGCCAACGTCCTGACTTTC.

V usage is TRBV29-1 and J usage is TRBJ2-2; D not certain. The CDR3 contains 13 residues. Trimming stripped 2 bases from V and 0 bases from J, with 4 bases between. Germline assignment: CDR1 SQVTM and CDR2 ANQGSEA. This CDR3 is CSVELANTGELFF. CDR3 coding DNA: TGCAGCGTTGAACTAGCGAACACCGGGGAGCTGTTTTTT.

The rearrangement links TRBV27 to TRBJ2-7, with 9 bases aligning to TRBD1. This CDR3 has 14 amino acids. Germline values: CDR1 MNHEY, CDR2 SMNVEV (reference sequence). V shed 6 bases and J 4 bases; nucleotides not matched to a gene: 7. CDR3 nucleotides: TGTGCCAGCAGCCGCGACAGGGGGGGATACGAGCAGTACTTC. Protein: CASSRDRGGYEQYF.

The DNA for the CDR3 is TGTGCCAGCAGCCTCGGGGGGTCCCACTACGAGCAGTACTTC. It encodes CASSLGGSHYEQYF. V usage is TRBV5-4 and J usage is TRBJ2-7; 7 nucleotides align to TRBD2. V lost 4 bases and J lost 3; bases outside the gene matches: 7. Germline lookup yields CDR1 SGHNT and CDR2 YYREEE (reference sequence). The CDR3 covers 14 residues.

The gene calls are TRBV28 and TRBJ1-5, with 10 positions matching TRBD1. This CDR3 comprises 15 residues. J gave up 5 bases and V 7 bases, and 8 bases lay outside the gene matches. Germline lookup yields CDR1 MDHEN and CDR2 SYDVKM. CDR3 sequence reads: CASINPGQGYQPQHF. CDR3 in DNA: TGTGCCAGCATCAACCCGGGACAGGGGTATCAGCCCCAGCATTTT.

This rearrangement joins TRBV7-9 to TRBJ2-7; D gene unclear. The V end lost 3 bases, the J end lost 4 bases, and 4 bases lay between the germline ends. This CDR3 region has 11 residues. Germline V gene lookup returns CDR1 SEHNR and CDR2 FQNEAQ (reference sequence). CDR3 region: CASSFKYEQYF. CDR3 sequence (DNA): TGTGCCAGCAGCTTTAAATACGAGCAGTACTTC.

On this clone itself: Since no conserved phenylalanine or tryptophan closes the CDR3, a read error is the likely cause. The CDR3 DNA sequence: TGTGCCAGCAGCTCACCCGTACAGGGGAAGGACAAAAACATTCAGTACCTC. The encoded protein is CASSSPVQGKDKNIQYL. V gene TRBV7-9 combines with J gene TRBJ2-4; 7 nucleotides agree with TRBD1. Germline CDR1 SEHNR, CDR2 FQNEAQ (reference sequence). The V segment lost 4 bases and the J segment 3 bases; nucleotides outside the gene matches: 12. The CDR3 extends over 17 amino acids.

The genes are TRBV7-3 and TRBJ2-1; D remains ambiguous. The CDR3 is 13 residues long. The germline CDR1 and CDR2 sequences are SGHTA and FQGTGA. V shed 3 bases and J shed 3 bases, with 6 bases lying between them. The CDR3 loop reads CASSLSNYNEQFF. Here the CDR3 DNA reads TGTGCCAGCAGCTTGTCAAACTACAATGAGCAGTTCTTC.

V is TRBV19 and J is TRBJ2-1, with D possibly TRBD2 on 6 matching bases. The CDR3 contains 15 residues. CDR1 is LNHDA, CDR2 SQIVND, per germline (reference sequence). Deletions cut 1 base from V and 9 bases from J, with 16 bases between. The CDR3 is CASSIAGVGSIEQFF. CDR3 bases: TGTGCCAGTAGTATAGCGGGAGTAGGTAGTATTGAGCAGTTCTTC.